Shown below are 5 T cell receptor beta chains from a single sample sequenced in a study of beta chain features in type 1 diabetes. Isolated RNA was reverse transcribed in full, so expressed TCRB transcripts were sequenced. TCRdb's copy holds only in-frame clones and misses some; the assay was immunoSEQ multiplex PCR. The sample consists of just over 600,000 clones, 15% to 17% of them appearing once. The sequenced sample was naive CD4+ T cells from blood. The receptors stem from a man between 18 and 35 years old in good health.

This clone was seen only a few times. The J gene is TRBJ2-7, the V gene TRBV10-3; TRBD2 is a possible D gene (6 bases). V was pared by 1 base and J by 1 base, with 17 bases between. The CDR3 is made up of 17 amino acids. Germline loops: CDR1 ENHRY, CDR2 SYGVKD. CDR3 nucleotide sequence: TGTGCCATCAGTGAGTTAGGGACTGGTCCCTTTTCCTACGAGCAGTACTTC. Protein sequence: CAISELGTGPFSYEQYF.

The rearrangement joins TRBV2 to TRBJ1-3, with D tentatively TRBD1 (5 bases). Trimming removed 6 bases from V and 4 bases from J, with 16 bases in between. The CDR3 is 15 residues long. CDR1 and CDR2 (germline): SNHLY, FYNNEI. CDR3 DNA: TGTGCCAGCAGCCTATCAGGGACGGTAGGAAACACCATATATTTT. Translating it yields CASSLSGTVGNTIYF.

This clone appeared a few times. The gene calls are TRBV5-1 and TRBJ1-4; D call uncertain. Germline V CDR1 and CDR2: SGHRS, YFSETQ. The CDR3 consists of 15 residues. V was pared by 0 bases and J by 3 bases, with 9 bases between. The CDR3 is CASSLDQESNEKLFF. CDR3 DNA: TGCGCCAGCAGCTTGGATCAGGAATCTAATGAAAAACTGTTTTTT. The full variable domain, rest sourced from reference TRBV5-1 and TRBJ1-4, is KAGVTQTPRYLIKTRGQQVTLSCSPISGHRSVSWYQQTPGQGLQFLFEYFSETQRNKGNFPGRFSGRQFSNSRSEMNVSTLELGDSALYLCASSLDQESNEKLFFGSGTQLSVL.

This clone was recorded a few times. The gene calls are TRBV20-1 and TRBJ2-7; no clear D gene. The V gene's germline CDR1 is DFQATT and CDR2 SNEGSKA (reference sequence). Deletions cut 1 base from V and 3 bases from J, with 4 bases between. This CDR3 contains 11 residues. CDR3 sequence: CSARVFYEQYF. The CDR3 DNA sequence: TGCAGTGCTAGAGTTTTCTACGAGCAGTACTTC.

V usage is TRBV21-1 and J usage is TRBJ2-5; the table names TRBD1, a call not compared with the DNA. TRBV21-1 is given as a pseudogene. The CDR3 has 17 residues. CDR3 sequence reads: CASSNNCTGQVLETQYF. CDR3 coding DNA: TGTGCCAGCAGCAACAATTGTACGGGACAGGTTTTAGAGACCCAGTACTTC.